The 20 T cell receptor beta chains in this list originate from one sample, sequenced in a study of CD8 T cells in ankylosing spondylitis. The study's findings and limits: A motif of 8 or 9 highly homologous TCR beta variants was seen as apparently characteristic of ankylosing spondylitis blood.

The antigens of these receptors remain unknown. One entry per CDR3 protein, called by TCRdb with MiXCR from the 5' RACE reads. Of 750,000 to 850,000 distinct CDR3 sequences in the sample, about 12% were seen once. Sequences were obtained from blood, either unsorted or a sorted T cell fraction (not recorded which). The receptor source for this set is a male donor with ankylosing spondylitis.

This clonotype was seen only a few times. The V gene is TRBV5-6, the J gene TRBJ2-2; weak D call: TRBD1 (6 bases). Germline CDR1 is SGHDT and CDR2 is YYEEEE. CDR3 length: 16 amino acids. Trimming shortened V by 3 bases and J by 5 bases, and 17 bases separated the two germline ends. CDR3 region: CASSSRGRIATGELFF. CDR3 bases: TGTGCCAGCAGCTCCAGGGGTAGGATTGCGACCGGGGAGCTGTTTTTT.

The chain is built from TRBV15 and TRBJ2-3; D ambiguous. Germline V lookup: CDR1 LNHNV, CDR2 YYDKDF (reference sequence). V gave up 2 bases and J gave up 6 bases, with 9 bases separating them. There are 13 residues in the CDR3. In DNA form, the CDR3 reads TGTGCCACCAGCAGATACCACGGGGATACGCAGTATTTT. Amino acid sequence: CATSRYHGDTQYF.

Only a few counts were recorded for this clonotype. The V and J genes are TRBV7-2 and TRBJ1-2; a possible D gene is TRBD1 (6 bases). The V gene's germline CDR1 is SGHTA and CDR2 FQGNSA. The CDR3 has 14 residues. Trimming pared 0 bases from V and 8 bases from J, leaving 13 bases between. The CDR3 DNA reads TGTGCCAGCAGCTTAGCGGGGGGCGCGCGGGGCTACACCTTC. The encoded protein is CASSLAGGARGYTF.

The CDR3 spells CSATVSTVNSPLHF. CDR3 bases: TGCAGTGCTACGGTCTCGACAGTTAATTCACCCCTCCACTTT. The J gene is TRBJ1-6, the V gene TRBV20-1, with D perhaps TRBD1 (5 bases). The ends were cut back, 4 bases at V and 6 bases at J, with 13 bases in the middle. There are 14 residues in the CDR3. Germline-derived CDR1 and CDR2 are DFQATT and SNEGSKA (reference sequence).

In DNA form, the CDR3 reads TGTGCCAGCAGCCTCGCGGAGGGCAAAAACATTCAGTACTTC. It specifies CASSLAEGKNIQYF. The chain links TRBV7-9 to TRBJ2-4, with D perhaps matching TRBD2 (6 bases). The CDR3 contains 14 residues. Germline CDR1 and CDR2: SEHNR and FQNEAQ (reference sequence). Trimming removed 5 bases at V and 3 bases at J, with 11 bases between. Supplemented by reference TRBV7-9 and TRBJ2-4, the full variable domain reads DTGVSQNPRHKITKRGQNVTFRCDPISEHNRLYWYRQTLGQGPEFLTYFQNEAQLEKSRLLSDRFSAERPKGSFSTLEIQRTEQGDSAMYLCASSLAEGKNIQYFGAGTRLSVL.

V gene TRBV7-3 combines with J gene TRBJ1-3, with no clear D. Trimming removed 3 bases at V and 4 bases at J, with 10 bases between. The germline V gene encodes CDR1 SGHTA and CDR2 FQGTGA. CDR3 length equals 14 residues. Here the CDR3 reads CASSFGVAGNTIYF. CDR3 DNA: TGTGCCAGCAGCTTCGGGGTGGCAGGAAACACCATATATTTT.

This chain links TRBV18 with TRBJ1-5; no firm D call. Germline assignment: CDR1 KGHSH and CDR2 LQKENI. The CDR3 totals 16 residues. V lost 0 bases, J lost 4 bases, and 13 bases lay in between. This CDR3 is CASSPPSLSSNQPQHF. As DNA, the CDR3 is TGTGCCAGCTCACCACCCAGTTTATCCAGTAATCAGCCCCAGCATTTT.

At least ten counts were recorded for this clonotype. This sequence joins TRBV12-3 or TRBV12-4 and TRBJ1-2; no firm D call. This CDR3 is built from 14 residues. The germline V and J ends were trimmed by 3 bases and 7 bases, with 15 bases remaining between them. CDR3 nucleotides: TGTGCCAGCAGTTTTGGTAGGGAGGGAGGTGGCTACACCTTC. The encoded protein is CASSFGREGGGYTF.

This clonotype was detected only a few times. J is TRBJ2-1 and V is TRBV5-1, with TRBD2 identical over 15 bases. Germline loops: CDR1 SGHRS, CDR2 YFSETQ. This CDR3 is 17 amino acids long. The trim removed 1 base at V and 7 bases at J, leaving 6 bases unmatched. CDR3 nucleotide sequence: TGCGCCAGCAGCTTGTACCTCGGACTAGCGGGAGGGAATGAGCAGTTCTTC. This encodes CASSLYLGLAGGNEQFF.

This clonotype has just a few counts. CDR3: CSAREGRYGEQYF. DNA of the CDR3: TGCAGTGCTAGAGAGGGCAGGTACGGCGAGCAGTACTTC. This chain joins TRBV20-1 and TRBJ2-7; D gene ambiguous. From germline, CDR1 is DFQATT and CDR2 SNEGSKA (reference sequence). V lost 0 bases, J lost 6 bases, and 12 bases lay in between. The CDR3 extends over 13 amino acids.

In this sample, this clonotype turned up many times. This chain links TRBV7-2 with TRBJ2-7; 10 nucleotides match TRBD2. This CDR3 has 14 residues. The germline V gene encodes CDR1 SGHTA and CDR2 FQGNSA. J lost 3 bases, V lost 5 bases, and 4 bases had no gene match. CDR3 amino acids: CASSISGGIYEQYF. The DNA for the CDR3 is TGTGCCAGCAGCATTAGCGGGGGGATCTACGAGCAGTACTTC. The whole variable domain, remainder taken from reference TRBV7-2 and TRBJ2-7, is GAGVSQSPSNKVTEKGKDVELRCDPISGHTALYWYRQSLGQGLEFLIYFQGNSAPDKSGLPSDRFSAERTGGSVSTLTIQRTQQEDSAVYLCASSISGGIYEQYFGPGTRLTVT.

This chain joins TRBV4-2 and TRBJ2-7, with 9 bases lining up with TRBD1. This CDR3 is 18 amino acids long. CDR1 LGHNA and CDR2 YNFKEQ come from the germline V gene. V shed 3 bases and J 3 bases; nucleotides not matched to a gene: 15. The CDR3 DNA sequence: TGTGCCAGCAGCCAGACAACCCCTAGGACAGGGGTAATCTACGAGCAGTACTTC. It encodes CASSQTTPRTGVIYEQYF.

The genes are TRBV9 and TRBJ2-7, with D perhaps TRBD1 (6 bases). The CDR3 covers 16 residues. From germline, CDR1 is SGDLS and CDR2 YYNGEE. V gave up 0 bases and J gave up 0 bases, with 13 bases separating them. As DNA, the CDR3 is TGTGCCAGCAGCGTAGGAGCCCAGGGGACCTCCTACGAGCAGTACTTC. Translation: CASSVGAQGTSYEQYF. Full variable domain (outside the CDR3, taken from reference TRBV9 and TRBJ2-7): DSGVTQTPKHLITATGQRVTLRCSPRSGDLSVYWYQQSLDQGLQFLIQYYNGEERAKGNILERFSAQQFPDLHSELNLSSLELGDSALYFCASSVGAQGTSYEQYFGPGTRLTVT.

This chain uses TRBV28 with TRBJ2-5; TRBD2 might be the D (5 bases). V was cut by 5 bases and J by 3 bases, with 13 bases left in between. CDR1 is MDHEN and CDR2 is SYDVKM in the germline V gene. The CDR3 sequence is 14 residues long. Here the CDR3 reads CASSSLRGKETQYF. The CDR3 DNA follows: TGTGCCAGCAGTAGCCTCAGAGGGAAAGAGACCCAGTACTTC.

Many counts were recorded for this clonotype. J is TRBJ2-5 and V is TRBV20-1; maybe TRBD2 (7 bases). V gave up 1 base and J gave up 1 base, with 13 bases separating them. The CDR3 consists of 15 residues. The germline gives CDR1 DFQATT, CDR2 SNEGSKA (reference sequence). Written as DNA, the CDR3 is TGCAGTGCTAGAGTCGGGGGGCCCTCCCAAGAGACCCAGTACTTC. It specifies CSARVGGPSQETQYF.

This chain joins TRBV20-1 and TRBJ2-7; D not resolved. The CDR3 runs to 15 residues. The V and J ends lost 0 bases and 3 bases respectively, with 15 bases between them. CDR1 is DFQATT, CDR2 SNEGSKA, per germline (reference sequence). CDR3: CSARDPSLLSYEQYF. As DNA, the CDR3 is TGCAGTGCTAGAGATCCGAGTCTTTTAAGCTACGAGCAGTACTTC.

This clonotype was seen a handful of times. Written as DNA, the CDR3 is TGCGCCAGCAGCTTAGCTCCTAATGAAAAACTGTTTTTT. This translates into CASSLAPNEKLFF. The chain employs TRBV5-1 and TRBJ1-4; D call uncertain. V dropped 2 bases and J dropped 3 bases, with 5 bases sitting between them. From germline, CDR1 is SGHRS and CDR2 YFSETQ. The CDR3 extends over 13 amino acids.

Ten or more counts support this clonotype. CDR3 loop: CASTRASSNYEQYF. In nucleotides, the CDR3 is TGTGCCAGCACCCGGGCCTCCTCTAACTACGAGCAGTACTTC. The genes are TRBV5-5 and TRBJ2-7; D not resolved. Germline V gene data show CDR1 as SGHKS and CDR2 as YYEKEE (reference sequence). The CDR3 runs 14 residues. V lost 6 bases and J 3 bases, leaving 16 bases between the germline ends.

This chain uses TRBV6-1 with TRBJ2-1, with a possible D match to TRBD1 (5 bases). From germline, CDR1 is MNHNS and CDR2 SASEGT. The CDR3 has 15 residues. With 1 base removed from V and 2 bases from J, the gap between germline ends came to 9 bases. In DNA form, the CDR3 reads TGTGCCAGCAGTGAAGGTGGGGCGGCCTACAATGAGCAGTTCTTC. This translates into CASSEGGAAYNEQFF.

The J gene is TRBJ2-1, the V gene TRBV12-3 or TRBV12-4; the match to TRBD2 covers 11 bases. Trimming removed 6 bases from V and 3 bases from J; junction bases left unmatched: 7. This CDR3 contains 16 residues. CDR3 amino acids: CASSLLAGGNYNEQFF. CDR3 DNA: TGTGCCAGCAGCCTCCTAGCGGGAGGAAACTACAATGAGCAGTTCTTC.